The clone carrying this T cell receptor beta chain has just one count. Its antigen is not known. The PCR ran on 60 Vbeta and 13 Jbeta primers. Repertoires were generated with immunoSEQ multiplex PCR, while TCRdb's copy carries only in-frame clones and drops some. This table holds over 95,000 clones, 77% found once. V lost 8 bases and J lost 3, with 14 bases in between. The germline gives CDR1 SNHLY, CDR2 FYNNEI. The CDR3 extends over 14 amino acids. The data were taken from a study of cytomegalovirus exposure and HLA in healthy donors. The study's findings and limits: Other equally common chains were less clonally expanded than HLA-associated TCR beta chains, a later analysis showed. An ancestry cluster, one associated with Asian ancestry, reportedly showed fewer N-insertions than the approximately 670-donor mean in a later analysis.

Sequenced input: PBMCs. The TCR sequence derives from a man aged 35 to 55 in good health and CMV-seropositive. V and J are TRBV2 and TRBJ1-5; D not certain. The CDR3 sequence: CASRRAPYNQPQHF. The CDR3 coding sequence is TGTGCCAGCCGGAGGGCTCCTTACAATCAGCCCCAGCATTTT. The whole variable domain, remainder taken from reference TRBV2 and TRBJ1-5, is EPEVTQTPSHQVTQMGQEVILRCVPISNHLYFYWYRQILGQKVEFLVSFYNNEISEKSEIFDDQFSVERPDGSNFTLKIRSTKLEDSAMYFCASRRAPYNQPQHFGDGTRLSIL.